This TCR beta chain came from a study of shared clonotypes between healthy human individuals (dated by TCRdb to about 2020). About the study as a whole: The cohort comprised two women and a few men aged 18 to 49 years. Blood TCR repertoires of roughly five healthy adults were deeply sequenced to estimate repertoire size and the extent of clonotype sharing between individuals. Different laboratories and diverse techniques were used to prepare libraries and sequence TCR repertoires, to increase sequencing depth and limit assay-specific biases. Between about 0.8 and 9.5 billion PBMCs per donor were obtained by leukapheresis. General conclusions and limits of the study: Sampling was restricted to blood, and TCR repertoires in tissue are likely to differ from TCR repertoires in blood. Pairwise subsampling indicated that sequencing depth was expected to affect the degree of clonotype sharing among donors. The small number of donors limited the genetic and exposure-history diversity represented.

Using the deep immunoSEQ assay, TCR CDR3 regions were amplified from genomic DNA by multiplex PCR. Extracted genomic DNA from each cell subset was spread evenly across all wells of several immunoSEQ 96-well plates, with each plate serving as a replicate. For unsorted PBMC, approximately 0.3 ug of genomic DNA, equivalent to tens of thousands of T cell genomes, went into each replicate PCR. Ten immunoSEQ deep assay plates were used to sequence the unsorted PBMC genomic DNA. Purified libraries were quantified with a Qubit 3.0 fluorometer, sized on a Bioanalyzer 2100, and re-quantified with the KAPA Library Quantification kit. A separate single-read 150-cycle Illumina NextSeq 550 flow cell was used to sequence each immunoSEQ 96-well plate. The study's own analysis went as follows. Because the immunoSEQ output held only junctional sequences and lacked quality scores, the filtering could not match the filtering applied to full-length reads. To assign V/J genes and CDR3, sequences were annotated using PyIR, a Python wrapper for IgBLAST v1.9, with IMGT germline references. Reads were removed for weak V/J assignments (E-value above 1e-6), missing CDR3, stop codons, out-of-frame junctions, or ambiguous translated residues. V3J clonotypes were defined as sequences sharing the same inferred V gene, J gene, and CDR3 amino acid sequence. Percentage overlap between repertoires was computed as shared unique clonotypes divided by the size of the smaller repertoire. Repertoire richness was assessed with RTK rarefaction, the Chao1 estimator, and Recon v2.1 estimates of unobserved clonotypes. Drawn from immuneACCESS, this table holds only the in-frame rearrangements with V and J called that TCRdb kept. Clones are partly lost; checked studies trace under half to an unresolved V gene and leave the rest unexplained. From that table come the V and J calls and clone size; the DNA was used to work out D and trimming. The sample table lists about 460,000 clones, 75% to 80% of them with a count of one. The biggest ten clones account for about 11% of the sample.

Healthy HIV-negative adults with no recently reported acute infections or vaccinations were included as donors. All donors were Caucasian adults living in Nashville, Tennessee, USA. In the unsorted samples, 87 million or so PBMCs were counted, and genomic DNA was extracted using the QIAamp DNA Blood Mini kit. Blood was obtained by leukapheresis, after which PBMCs were separated by Ficoll-Histopaque density gradient centrifugation and cryopreserved in liquid nitrogen vapor phase. Concerning this clone itself: Its specific antigen is unknown. With a far larger clone one base away, a read error is the likely cause.

The source is a woman in her thirties or forties in good health. Some clones in this sample may be carry-over from other donors' samples. Input material: PBMCs.

The DNA sequence reads TGTGCCAGCAGCCAAGCTAGCGGGACCCACAATGAGCAGTTCTTC. This encodes CASSQASGTHNEQFF. This chain joins TRBV4-2 to TRBJ2-1; TRBD2 fits 9 bases in the junction. The CDR3 runs 15 residues from the cysteine to the phenylalanine. CDR3 DNA only is kept here, 45 bases in frame from base 1. Ends trimmed: V by 1 base, J by 5 bases; bases unmatched to a gene: 3. Based on the germline V gene, the CDR1 and CDR2 sequences are LGHNA and YNFKEQ.